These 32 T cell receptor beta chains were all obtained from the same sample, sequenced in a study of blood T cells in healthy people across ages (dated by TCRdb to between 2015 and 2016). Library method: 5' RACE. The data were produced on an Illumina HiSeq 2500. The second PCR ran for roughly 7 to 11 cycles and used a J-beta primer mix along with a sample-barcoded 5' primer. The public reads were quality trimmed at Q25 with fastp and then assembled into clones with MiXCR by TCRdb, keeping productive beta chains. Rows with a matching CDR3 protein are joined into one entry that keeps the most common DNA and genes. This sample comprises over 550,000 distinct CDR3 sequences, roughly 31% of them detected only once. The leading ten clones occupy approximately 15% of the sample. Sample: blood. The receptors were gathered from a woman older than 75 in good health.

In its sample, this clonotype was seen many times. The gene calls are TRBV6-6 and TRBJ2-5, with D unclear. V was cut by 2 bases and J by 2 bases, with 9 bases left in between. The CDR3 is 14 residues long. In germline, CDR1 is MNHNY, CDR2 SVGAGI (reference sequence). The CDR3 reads CASSYGARQETQYF. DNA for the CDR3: TGTGCCAGCAGTTACGGAGCCAGACAAGAGACCCAGTACTTC.

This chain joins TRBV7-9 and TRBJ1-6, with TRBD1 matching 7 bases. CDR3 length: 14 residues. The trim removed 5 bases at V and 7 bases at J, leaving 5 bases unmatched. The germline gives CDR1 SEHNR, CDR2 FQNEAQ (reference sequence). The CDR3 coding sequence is TGTGCCAGCAGCGATGGGACAGCCAATTCACCCCTCCACTTT. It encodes CASSDGTANSPLHF.

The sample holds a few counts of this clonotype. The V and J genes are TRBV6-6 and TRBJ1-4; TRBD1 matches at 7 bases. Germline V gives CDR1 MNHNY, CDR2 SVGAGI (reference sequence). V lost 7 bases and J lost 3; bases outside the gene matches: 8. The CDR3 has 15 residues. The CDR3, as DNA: TGTGCCAGCACAGGGGGGGCCCTCGCTAATGAAAAACTGTTTTTT. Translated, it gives CASTGGALANEKLFF.

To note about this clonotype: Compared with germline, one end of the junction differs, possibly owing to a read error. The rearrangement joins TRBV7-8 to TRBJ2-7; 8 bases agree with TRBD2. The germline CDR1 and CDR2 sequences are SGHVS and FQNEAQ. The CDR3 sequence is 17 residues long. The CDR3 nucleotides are TGTGCCAGCAGCTCATCCCCTGGCGGGGGGCACTCCTACGAACAGTACTTC. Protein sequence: CASSSSPGGGHSYEQYF.

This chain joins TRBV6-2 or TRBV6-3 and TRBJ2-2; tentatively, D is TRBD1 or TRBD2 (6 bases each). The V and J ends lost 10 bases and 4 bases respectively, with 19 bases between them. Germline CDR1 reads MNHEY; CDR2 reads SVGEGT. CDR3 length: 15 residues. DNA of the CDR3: TGTGCCACTTCCGAGGGGGGTTCGGTCACCGGGGAGCTGTTTTTT. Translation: CATSEGGSVTGELFF.

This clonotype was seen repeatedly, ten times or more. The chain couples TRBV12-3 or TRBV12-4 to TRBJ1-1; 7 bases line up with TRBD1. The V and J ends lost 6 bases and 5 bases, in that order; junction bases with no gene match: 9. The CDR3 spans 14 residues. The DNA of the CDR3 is TGTGCCAGCAGCGCAGACAGGGTCGGGACTGAAGCTTTCTTT. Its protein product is CASSADRVGTEAFF.

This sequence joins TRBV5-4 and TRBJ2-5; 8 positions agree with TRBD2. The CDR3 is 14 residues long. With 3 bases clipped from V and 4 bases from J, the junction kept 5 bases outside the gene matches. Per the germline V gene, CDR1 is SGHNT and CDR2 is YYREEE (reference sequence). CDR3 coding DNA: TGTGCCAGCAGCTCGGGGGGGCCTGGAGAGACCCAGTACTTC. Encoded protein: CASSSGGPGETQYF. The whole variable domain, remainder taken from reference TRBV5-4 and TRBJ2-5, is ETGVTQSPTHLIKTRGQQVTLRCSSQSGHNTVSWYQQALGQGPQFIFQYYREEENGRGNFPPRFSGLQFPNYSSELNVNALELDDSALYLCASSSGGPGETQYFGPGTRLLVL.

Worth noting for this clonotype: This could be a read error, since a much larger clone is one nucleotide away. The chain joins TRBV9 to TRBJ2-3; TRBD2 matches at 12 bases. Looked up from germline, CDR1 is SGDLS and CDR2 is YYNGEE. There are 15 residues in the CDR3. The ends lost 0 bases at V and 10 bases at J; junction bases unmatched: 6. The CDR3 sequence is CASSVEPSGGAAQYF. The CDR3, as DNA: TGTGCCAGCAGCGTAGAACCTAGCGGGGGGGCCGCGCAGTATTTT.

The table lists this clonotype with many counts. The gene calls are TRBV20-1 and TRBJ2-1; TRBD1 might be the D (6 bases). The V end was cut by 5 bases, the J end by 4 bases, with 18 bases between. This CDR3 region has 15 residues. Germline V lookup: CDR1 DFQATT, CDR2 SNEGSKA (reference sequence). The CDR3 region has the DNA TGCAGTGCTGGGGGCAAGGGCGGGTTTTACAATGAGCAGTTCTTC. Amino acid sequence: CSAGGKGGFYNEQFF.

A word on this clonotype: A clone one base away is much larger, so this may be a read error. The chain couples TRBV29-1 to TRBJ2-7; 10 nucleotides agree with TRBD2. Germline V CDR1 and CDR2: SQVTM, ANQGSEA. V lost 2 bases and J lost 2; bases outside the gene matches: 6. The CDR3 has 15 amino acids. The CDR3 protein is CSVEKGTSATYEQYF. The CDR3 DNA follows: TGCAGCGTTGAAAAGGGGACTAGCGCCACCTACGAGCAGTACTTC.

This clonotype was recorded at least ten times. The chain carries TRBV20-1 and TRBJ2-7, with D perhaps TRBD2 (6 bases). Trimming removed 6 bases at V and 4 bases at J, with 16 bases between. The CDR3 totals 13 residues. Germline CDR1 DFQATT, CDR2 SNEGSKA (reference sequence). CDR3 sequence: CSAGRDSRYEQYF. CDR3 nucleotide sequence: TGCAGTGCGGGGCGGGACTCGAGATACGAGCAGTACTTC.

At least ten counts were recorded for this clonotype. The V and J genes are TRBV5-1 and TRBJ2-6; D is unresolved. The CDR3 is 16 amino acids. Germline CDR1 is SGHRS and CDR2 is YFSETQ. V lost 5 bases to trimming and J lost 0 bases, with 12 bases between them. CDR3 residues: CASSWGVSSGANVLTF. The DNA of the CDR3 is TGCGCCAGCAGTTGGGGTGTTAGCTCTGGGGCCAACGTCCTGACTTTC.

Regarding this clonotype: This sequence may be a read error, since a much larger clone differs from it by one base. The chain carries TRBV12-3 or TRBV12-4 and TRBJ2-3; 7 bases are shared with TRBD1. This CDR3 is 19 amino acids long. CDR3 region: CASSSRAQSTGQSTDAQYF. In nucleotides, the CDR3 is TGTGCCAGCAGTTCTAGGGCCCAGTCGACAGGGCAAAGCACAGATGCGCAGTATTTT.

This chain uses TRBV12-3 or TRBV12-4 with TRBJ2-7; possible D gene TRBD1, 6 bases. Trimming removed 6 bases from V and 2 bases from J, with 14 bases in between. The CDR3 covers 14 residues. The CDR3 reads CASSARGLPYEQYF. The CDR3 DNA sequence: TGTGCCAGCAGCGCAAGGGGGTTACCCTACGAGCAGTACTTC.

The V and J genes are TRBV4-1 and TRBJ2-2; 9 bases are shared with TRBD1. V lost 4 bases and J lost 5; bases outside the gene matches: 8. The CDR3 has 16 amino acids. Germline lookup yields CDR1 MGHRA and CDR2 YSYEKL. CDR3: CASSREQGALTGELFF. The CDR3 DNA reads TGCGCCAGCAGCCGTGAACAGGGGGCGTTGACCGGGGAGCTGTTTTTT.

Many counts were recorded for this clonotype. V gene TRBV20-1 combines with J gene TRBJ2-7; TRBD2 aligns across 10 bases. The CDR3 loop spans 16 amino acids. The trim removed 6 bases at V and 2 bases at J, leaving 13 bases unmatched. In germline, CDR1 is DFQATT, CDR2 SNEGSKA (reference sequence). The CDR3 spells CSAQEAGGRLTYEQYF. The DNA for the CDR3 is TGCAGTGCCCAAGAAGCGGGGGGGCGTCTTACCTACGAGCAGTACTTC.

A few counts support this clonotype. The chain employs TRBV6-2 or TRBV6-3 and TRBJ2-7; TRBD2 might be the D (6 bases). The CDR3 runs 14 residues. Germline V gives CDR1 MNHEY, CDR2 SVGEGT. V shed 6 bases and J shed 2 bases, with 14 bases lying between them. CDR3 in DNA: TGTGCCAGCAGGTCCGGGGGAGTCACCTACGAGCAGTACTTC. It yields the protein CASRSGGVTYEQYF.

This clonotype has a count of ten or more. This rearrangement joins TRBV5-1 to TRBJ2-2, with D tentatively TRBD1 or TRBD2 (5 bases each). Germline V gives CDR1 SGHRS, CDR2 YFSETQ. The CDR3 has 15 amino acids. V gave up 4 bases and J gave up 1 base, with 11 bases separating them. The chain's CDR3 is CASSRGDRNTGELFF. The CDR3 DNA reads TGCGCCAGCAGCCGGGGCGACAGGAACACCGGGGAGCTGTTTTTT.

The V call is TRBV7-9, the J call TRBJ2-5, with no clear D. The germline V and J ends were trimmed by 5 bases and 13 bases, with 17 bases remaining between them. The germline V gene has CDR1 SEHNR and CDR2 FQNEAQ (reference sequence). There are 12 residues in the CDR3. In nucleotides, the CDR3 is TGTGCCAGCAGCCATGAGTTGGGTCCGTGGTACTTC. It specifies CASSHELGPWYF.

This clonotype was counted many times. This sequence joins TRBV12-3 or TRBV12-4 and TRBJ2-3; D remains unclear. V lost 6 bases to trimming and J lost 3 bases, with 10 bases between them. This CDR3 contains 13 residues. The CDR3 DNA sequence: TGTGCCAGCAGCCTTGACACGACAGATACGCAGTATTTT. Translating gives CASSLDTTDTQYF.

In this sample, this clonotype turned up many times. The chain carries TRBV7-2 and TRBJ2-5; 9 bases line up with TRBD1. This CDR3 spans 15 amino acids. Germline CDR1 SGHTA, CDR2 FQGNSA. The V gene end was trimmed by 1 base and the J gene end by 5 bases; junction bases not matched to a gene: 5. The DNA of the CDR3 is TGTGCCAGCAGCTTAGGGGGACAGGGTAGGGAGACCCAGTACTTC. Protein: CASSLGGQGRETQYF. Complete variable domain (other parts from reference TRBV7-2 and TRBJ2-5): GAGVSQSPSNKVTEKGKDVELRCDPISGHTALYWYRQSLGQGLEFLIYFQGNSAPDKSGLPSDRFSAERTGGSVSTLTIQRTQQEDSAVYLCASSLGGQGRETQYFGPGTRLLVL.

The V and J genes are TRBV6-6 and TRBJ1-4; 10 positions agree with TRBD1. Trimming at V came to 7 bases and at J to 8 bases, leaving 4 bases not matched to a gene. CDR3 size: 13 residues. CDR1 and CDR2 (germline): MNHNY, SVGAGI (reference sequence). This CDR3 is CASTGQGDEKLFF. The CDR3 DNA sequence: TGTGCCAGCACCGGACAGGGGGACGAAAAACTGTTTTTT.

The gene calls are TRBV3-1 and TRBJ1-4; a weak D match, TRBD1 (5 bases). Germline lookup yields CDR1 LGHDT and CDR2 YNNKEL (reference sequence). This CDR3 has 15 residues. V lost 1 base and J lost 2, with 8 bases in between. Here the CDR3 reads CASSQVGATNEKLFF. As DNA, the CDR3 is TGTGCCAGCAGCCAAGTAGGGGCGACTAATGAAAAACTGTTTTTT.

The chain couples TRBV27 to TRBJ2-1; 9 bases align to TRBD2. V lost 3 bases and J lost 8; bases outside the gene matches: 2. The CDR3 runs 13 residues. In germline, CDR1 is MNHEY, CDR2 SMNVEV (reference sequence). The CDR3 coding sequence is TGTGCCAGCAGTTTTAGCGGGAGCCATGAGCAGTTCTTC. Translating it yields CASSFSGSHEQFF.

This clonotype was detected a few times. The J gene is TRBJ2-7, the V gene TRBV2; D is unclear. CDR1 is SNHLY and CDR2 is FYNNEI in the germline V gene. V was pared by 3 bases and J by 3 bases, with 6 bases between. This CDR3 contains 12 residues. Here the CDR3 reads CASSEDRYEQYF. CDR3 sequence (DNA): TGTGCCAGCAGTGAGGACCGCTACGAGCAGTACTTC.

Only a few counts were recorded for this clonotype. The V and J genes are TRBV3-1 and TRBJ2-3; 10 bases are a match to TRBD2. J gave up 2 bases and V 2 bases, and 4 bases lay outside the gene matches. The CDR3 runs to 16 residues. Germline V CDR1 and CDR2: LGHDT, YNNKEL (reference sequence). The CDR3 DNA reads TGTGCCAGCAGCCAACGAGCGGGGGGGATCACAGATACGCAGTATTTT. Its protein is CASSQRAGGITDTQYF.

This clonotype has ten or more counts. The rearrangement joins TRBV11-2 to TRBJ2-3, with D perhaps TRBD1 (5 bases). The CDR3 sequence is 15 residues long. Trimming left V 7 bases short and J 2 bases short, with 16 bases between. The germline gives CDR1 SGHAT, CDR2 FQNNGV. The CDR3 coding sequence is TGTGCCAGCACCGCGGTGCAGGGCTCCACAGATACGCAGTATTTT. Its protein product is CASTAVQGSTDTQYF. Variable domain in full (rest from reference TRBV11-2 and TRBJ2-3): EAGVAQSPRYKIIEKRQSVAFWCNPISGHATLYWYQQILGQGPKLLIQFQNNGVVDDSQLPKDRFSAERLKGVDSTLKIQPAKLEDSAVYLCASTAVQGSTDTQYFGPGTRLTVL.

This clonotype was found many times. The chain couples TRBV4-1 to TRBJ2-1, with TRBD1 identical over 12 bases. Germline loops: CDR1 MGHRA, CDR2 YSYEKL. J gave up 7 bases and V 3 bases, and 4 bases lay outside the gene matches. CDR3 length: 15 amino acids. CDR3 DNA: TGCGCCAGCAGCCACCCGGGACAGGGGGCAAATGAGCAGTTCTTC. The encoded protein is CASSHPGQGANEQFF.

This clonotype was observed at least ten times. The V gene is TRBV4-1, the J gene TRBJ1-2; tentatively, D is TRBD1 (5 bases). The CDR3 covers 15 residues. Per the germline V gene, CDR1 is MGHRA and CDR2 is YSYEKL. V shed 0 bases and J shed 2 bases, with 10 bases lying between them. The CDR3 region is CASSQDPGTNYGYTF. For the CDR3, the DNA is TGCGCCAGCAGCCAAGATCCTGGGACGAACTATGGCTACACCTTC.

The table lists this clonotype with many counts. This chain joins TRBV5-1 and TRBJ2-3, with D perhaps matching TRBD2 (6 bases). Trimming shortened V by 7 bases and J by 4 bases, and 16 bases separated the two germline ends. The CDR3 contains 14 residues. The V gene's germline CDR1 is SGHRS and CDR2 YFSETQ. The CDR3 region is CASAPGGGPDTQYF. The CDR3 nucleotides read TGCGCCAGCGCCCCCGGGGGAGGCCCAGATACGCAGTATTTT.

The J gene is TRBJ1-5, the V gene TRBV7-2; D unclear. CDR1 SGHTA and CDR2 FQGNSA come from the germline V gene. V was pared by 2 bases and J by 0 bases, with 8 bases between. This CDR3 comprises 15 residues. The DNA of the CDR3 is TGTGCCAGCAGCTTACTAGGCCATAGCAATCAGCCCCAGCATTTT. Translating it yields CASSLLGHSNQPQHF.

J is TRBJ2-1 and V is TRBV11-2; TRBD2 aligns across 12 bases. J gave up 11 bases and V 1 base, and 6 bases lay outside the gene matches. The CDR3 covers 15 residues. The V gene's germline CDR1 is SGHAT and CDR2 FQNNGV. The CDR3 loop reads CASSLVGLAGRKQFF. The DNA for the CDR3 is TGTGCCAGCAGCTTAGTAGGACTAGCGGGGAGAAAGCAGTTCTTC. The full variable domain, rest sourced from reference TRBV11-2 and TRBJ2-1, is EAGVAQSPRYKIIEKRQSVAFWCNPISGHATLYWYQQILGQGPKLLIQFQNNGVVDDSQLPKDRFSAERLKGVDSTLKIQPAKLEDSAVYLCASSLVGLAGRKQFFGPGTRLTVL.